The sequence of this T cell receptor (beta chain) was determined in a study of T cell changes during pregnancy in multiple sclerosis. This clone was found a few times. The CDR3 is 15 amino acids. V was pared by 0 bases and J by 2 bases, with 8 bases between. The germline V gene encodes CDR1 LNHDA and CDR2 SQIVND (reference sequence). Sequenced by immunoSEQ multiplex PCR; TCRdb stores in-frame clones only, minus some. The sample holds around 68,000 clones, about nine tenths seen once. The receptor's source is a female donor in good health, enrolled as a control in a pregnancy study. The chain joins TRBV19 to TRBJ1-5; no clear D gene. Material: peripheral blood, obtained after pregnancy. The CDR3 reads CASSIEGSRNQPQHF. For the CDR3, the DNA is TGTGCCAGTAGTATAGAAGGGAGCCGCAATCAGCCCCAGCATTTT.